A single sample gave rise to the 25 T cell receptor beta chains below, sequenced in a study of OX40 agonist ivuxolimab in advanced cancers. Profiling relied on immunoSEQ multiplex PCR, and the TCRdb table lists in-frame clones only, not all of them. The top ten hold roughly 25% of the sample, which has nearly 80,000 clones, almost 85% seen once. The sample was CD4+ or CD8+ T cells sorted from blood, taken in a trial of the OX40 agonist ivuxolimab. Every receptor here comes from an adult with an advanced solid tumor such as melanoma, head and neck, liver or kidney cancer.

For this clone: The sample contains more than one DNA sequence encoding this CDR3. V is TRBV4-2 and J is TRBJ2-7; a weak D match, TRBD1 (6 bases). The CDR3 covers 16 residues. V gave up 2 bases and J gave up 0 bases, with 14 bases separating them. Germline assignment: CDR1 LGHNA and CDR2 YNFKEQ. The CDR3 sequence is CASSQTGHASSYEQYF. The CDR3 bases are TGTGCCAGCAGCCAAACGGGACACGCTAGCTCCTACGAGCAGTACTTC.

This clone was seen only once. The chain combines TRBV11-2 with TRBJ2-7, with 7 nucleotides matching TRBD2. V was pared by 4 bases and J by 4 bases, with 10 bases of the junction left unmatched. The CDR3 totals 15 residues. Germline CDR1 SGHAT, CDR2 FQNNGV. Written as DNA, the CDR3 is TGTGCCAGCAGCTACGACGGGACTAAAACATACGAGCAGTACTTC. It is translated as CASSYDGTKTYEQYF.

This chain links TRBV5-1 with TRBJ1-1; 7 bases align to TRBD1. This CDR3 contains 14 residues. Germline-derived CDR1 and CDR2 are SGHRS and YFSETQ. V shed 4 bases and J 3 bases; nucleotides not matched to a gene: 6. The CDR3 reads CASSPTGRDTEAFF. CDR3 in DNA: TGCGCCAGCAGCCCGACAGGGAGGGACACTGAAGCTTTCTTT.

This sequence joins TRBV2 and TRBJ2-1, with D maybe TRBD1 (6 bases). Trimming took 3 bases from V and 10 from J, leaving 7 bases between them. In germline, CDR1 is SNHLY, CDR2 FYNNEI. This CDR3 is built from 11 residues. As DNA, the CDR3 is TGTGCCAGCAGTGAGGACAGCGAGCAGTTCTTC. The encoded protein is CASSEDSEQFF.

This clone came up once. The chain couples TRBV7-2 to TRBJ2-2, with D possibly TRBD2 on 5 matching bases. The length of the CDR3 is 16 residues. CDR1 and CDR2 (germline): SGHTA, FQGNSA. Trimming left V 2 bases short and J 1 base short, with 11 bases between. The CDR3 loop reads CASSLSLAQNTGELFF. The CDR3 nucleotides are TGTGCCAGCAGCTTAAGCCTAGCACAGAACACCGGGGAGCTGTTTTTT.

This clone was counted a few times. The rearrangement joins TRBV19 to TRBJ2-1; 7 bases are a match to TRBD1. V lost 7 bases, J lost 7 bases, and 13 bases stayed unmatched. From germline, CDR1 is LNHDA and CDR2 SQIVND (reference sequence). The CDR3 has 15 residues. The CDR3 DNA is TGTGCCAGTACCCCCGGCTCAGCCAGGGGGAATGAGCAGTTCTTC. Translation: CASTPGSARGNEQFF.

This clone was recorded once. The chain couples TRBV7-2 to TRBJ1-6, with D perhaps matching TRBD1 (6 bases). Trimming cost V 1 base and J 5 bases, with 12 bases left between them. Germline V gene lookup returns CDR1 SGHTA and CDR2 FQGNSA. This CDR3 comprises 16 residues. The CDR3: CASSLDRQENNSPLHF. As DNA, the CDR3 is TGTGCCAGCAGCTTAGACAGACAGGAGAATAATTCACCCCTCCACTTT.

This clone has a handful of counts. V is TRBV19 and J is TRBJ1-1; the D gene is possibly TRBD1 (6 bases). Germline CDR1 and CDR2: LNHDA and SQIVND (reference sequence). This CDR3 is 14 amino acids long. Trimming stripped 5 bases from V and 1 base from J, with 11 bases between. CDR3 sequence (DNA): TGTGCCAGTAGTCGACCGGGACAGAACACTGAAGCTTTCTTT. Its translation: CASSRPGQNTEAFF.

The V and J genes are TRBV5-6 and TRBJ1-3; D not certain. The germline V and J ends were trimmed by 0 bases and 0 bases, with 7 bases remaining between them. This CDR3 contains 15 residues. CDR1 and CDR2 from the germline V gene are SGHDT and YYEEEE. The CDR3 protein is CASSLVTGSGNTIYF. CDR3 coding DNA: TGTGCCAGCAGCTTGGTTACGGGCTCTGGAAACACCATATATTTT. The entire variable domain, with the rest obtained from reference TRBV5-6 and TRBJ1-3, is as follows: DAGVTQSPTHLIKTRGQQVTLRCSPKSGHDTVSWYQQALGQGPQFIFQYYEEEERQRGNFPDRFSGHQFPNYSSELNVNALLLGDSALYLCASSLVTGSGNTIYFGEGSWLTVV.

This chain connects TRBV2 to TRBJ2-4, with D perhaps matching TRBD2 (6 bases). Germline assignment: CDR1 SNHLY and CDR2 FYNNEI. The CDR3 is 15 amino acids. V gave up 6 bases and J gave up 0 bases, with 12 bases separating them. For the CDR3, the DNA is TGTGCCAGCAGCGAGGAGGGGATAGCCAAAAACATTCAGTACTTC. It yields the protein CASSEEGIAKNIQYF.

The V call is TRBV27, the J call TRBJ2-6, with D perhaps TRBD1 or TRBD2 (5 bases each). Germline CDR1 is MNHEY and CDR2 is SMNVEV (reference sequence). V gave up 6 bases and J gave up 0 bases, with 21 bases separating them. The CDR3 runs 19 residues. The CDR3 nucleotides read TGTGCCAGCAGAGCTCCACGGGTGAACGGGACCTCTGGGGCCAACGTCCTGACTTTC. Amino acids: CASRAPRVNGTSGANVLTF.

The gene calls are TRBV7-2 and TRBJ1-1, with D possibly being TRBD1 (5 bases). The CDR3 has 13 amino acids. Trimming removed 7 bases at V and 6 bases at J, with 15 bases between. The germline V gene encodes CDR1 SGHTA and CDR2 FQGNSA. The CDR3, as DNA: TGTGCCAGCACCCTCAGGGTTAAGGCTGAAGCTTTCTTT. It codes for CASTLRVKAEAFF.

This clone was detected only a few times. The chain links TRBV12-2 to TRBJ2-3; the D call TRBD2 from the table was never checked on the DNA. TRBV12-2 is marked as a pseudogene. The CDR3 extends over 19 amino acids. This CDR3 reads CASRLVPNSHKLCTDTQYF. CDR3 nucleotide sequence: TGTGCAAGTCGCTTAGTCCCCAACTCCCATAAATTGTGCACAGATACGCAGTATTTT.

This chain links TRBV6-1 with TRBJ1-5; D is undetermined. Deletions cut 3 bases from V and 0 bases from J, with 6 bases between. Germline lookup yields CDR1 MNHNS and CDR2 SASEGT. The CDR3 is 14 amino acids. This chain's CDR3 is CASSETYSNQPQHF. For the CDR3, the DNA is TGTGCCAGCAGTGAGACATATAGCAATCAGCCCCAGCATTTT.

Only one count was recorded for this clone. CDR3 DNA sequence: TGTGCCAGCAGCTCGTTCGAGGCCAACGAGCAGTACTTC. This sequence encodes CASSSFEANEQYF. This sequence joins TRBV9 and TRBJ2-5; no clear D. The J call could be wrong; TRBJ2-7 is a better fit for the DNA end. The CDR3 sequence is 13 residues long. CDR1 and CDR2 (germline): SGDLS, YYNGEE.

This chain connects TRBV6-6 to TRBJ1-2, with D possibly matching TRBD1 (6 bases). The CDR3 runs 13 residues. Germline-derived CDR1 and CDR2 are MNHNY and SVGAGI (reference sequence). V lost 6 bases and J lost 1, with 9 bases in between. CDR3 nucleotide sequence: TGTGCCAGCAGCCCGGACAGTAACTATGGCTACACCTTC. This gives the protein CASSPDSNYGYTF.

CDR3 in amino acids: CASSLRDRNQPQHF. The CDR3 bases are TGTGCCAGCAGTTTACGGGACAGGAATCAGCCCCAGCATTTT. The chain carries TRBV28 and TRBJ1-5, with 8 positions matching TRBD1. J was trimmed by 4 bases and V by 2 bases; bases with no gene match: 1. CDR3 size: 14 residues. Per germline, CDR1 MDHEN and CDR2 SYDVKM.

The chain carries TRBV6-5 and TRBJ2-7; D call uncertain. Germline CDR1 MNHEY, CDR2 SVGAGI. V lost 0 bases and J 0 bases, leaving 9 bases between the germline ends. The CDR3 loop spans 15 amino acids. CDR3 in DNA: TGTGCCAGCAGTTACTCGAATGCCTTCTCCTACGAGCAGTACTTC. As protein: CASSYSNAFSYEQYF.

The chain joins TRBV5-1 to TRBJ1-1; D remains unclear. Looked up from germline, CDR1 is SGHRS and CDR2 is YFSETQ. The CDR3 has 15 residues. Trimming took off 0 bases at V and 0 bases at J, with 9 bases between the two ends. The CDR3 DNA follows: TGCGCCAGCAGCTTGGCCGGCACCTTGAACACTGAAGCTTTCTTT. Encoded protein: CASSLAGTLNTEAFF.

This sequence joins TRBV30 and TRBJ1-5; D perhaps matches TRBD1 (5 bases). The CDR3 loop spans 13 amino acids. The V and J ends lost 3 bases and 5 bases respectively, with 11 bases between them. The germline V gene has CDR1 GTSNPN and CDR2 SVGIG (reference sequence). CDR3 residues: CAWSSGGDQPQHF. The CDR3 nucleotides read TGTGCCTGGAGCTCAGGAGGGGATCAGCCCCAGCATTTT.

The gene calls are TRBV30 and TRBJ1-5, with 9 bases fitting TRBD1. V dropped 0 bases and J dropped 6; count of bases not matched to a gene: 6. The germline CDR1 and CDR2 sequences are GTSNPN and SVGIG (reference sequence). The CDR3 runs to 15 residues. The CDR3 protein is CAWSVRDRAVQPQHF. The CDR3 bases are TGTGCCTGGAGTGTACGGGACAGGGCGGTTCAGCCCCAGCATTTT.

As regards this clone: This is likely a read error, given that the CDR3 carries no conserved phenylalanine or tryptophan at its end. The limits of the CDR3 on the DNA are not certain, so only TCRdb's listed CDR3 is given. V gene TRBV11-2 combines with J gene TRBJ1-2; the table gives TRBD1 as D, unverified against the DNA. Germline CDR1 is SGHAT and CDR2 is FQNNGV. A total of 13 residues make up the CDR3, ends included. CDR3 residues: CASSLTGTGRKFL.

The CDR3, as DNA: TGTGCCAGTAGTCCCTCTGGCGGGGGTTCCTACGAGCAGTACTTC. Its translation: CASSPSGGGSYEQYF. The chain combines TRBV19 with TRBJ2-7; TRBD2 aligns across 7 bases. Germline trimming cut 5 bases from V and 1 base from J; bases unmatched to any gene: 8. Looked up from germline, CDR1 is LNHDA and CDR2 is SQIVND (reference sequence). CDR3 length: 15 amino acids.

This clone was detected only a few times. The rearrangement uses TRBV2 and TRBJ2-7; the D is unclear. The germline V and J ends were trimmed by 1 base and 2 bases, with 9 bases remaining between them. The CDR3 consists of 14 residues. Germline V gene data show CDR1 as SNHLY and CDR2 as FYNNEI. Here the CDR3 reads CASSEGGSPYEQYF. The CDR3 coding sequence is TGTGCCAGCAGTGAAGGCGGCAGCCCCTACGAGCAGTACTTC. Drawing the rest from reference TRBV2 and TRBJ2-7, the complete variable domain is EPEVTQTPSHQVTQMGQEVILRCVPISNHLYFYWYRQILGQKVEFLVSFYNNEISEKSEIFDDQFSVERPDGSNFTLKIRSTKLEDSAMYFCASSEGGSPYEQYFGPGTRLTVT.

The gene calls are TRBV5-1 and TRBJ2-1, with 8 positions matching TRBD2. The germline gives CDR1 SGHRS, CDR2 YFSETQ. V was clipped by 0 bases and J by 4 bases; unmatched bases: 3. The length of the CDR3 is 15 residues. The CDR3 loop is CASSLDGLAYNEQFF. CDR3 in DNA: TGCGCCAGCAGCTTGGACGGACTAGCTTACAATGAGCAGTTCTTC.